This is a list of T cell receptor beta chains from one sample in a study of T cells expressing NK-cell markers. TCRdb re-called the 5' RACE reads and gives one entry per CDR3 protein, without DNA. This sample's clone table lists 250,000 or so distinct CDR3 sequences. Sequences were obtained from blood T cells: a sorted CD56 or NKG2C T cell subset, CD4+ or CD8+ T cells, or bulk PBMC T cells (not recorded which). These receptors were collected from a woman aged 18 to 75 in good health. Both conserved end residues are part of each CDR3. Each record gives: J gene, V gene, CDR3 protein.

j_call: TRBJ1-3; v_call: TRBV15; cdr3_aa: CATSREGAGNTIYF
j_call: TRBJ1-5; v_call: TRBV4-1; cdr3_aa: CASSQDARGQGQPQHF
j_call: TRBJ1-1; v_call: TRBV6-1; cdr3_aa: CASGNPPLNTEAFF
j_call: TRBJ2-1; v_call: TRBV7-2; cdr3_aa: CASSHQGGQGKYNEQFF
j_call: TRBJ2-3; v_call: TRBV14; cdr3_aa: CASSPRLGVGDTQYF
j_call: TRBJ2-1; v_call: TRBV5-1; cdr3_aa: CASSIGLAGVYEQFF
j_call: TRBJ1-4; v_call: TRBV11-2; cdr3_aa: CASSLHHALGGAPNEKLFF
j_call: TRBJ2-2; v_call: TRBV28; cdr3_aa: CASRSLTHANTGELFF
j_call: TRBJ2-7; v_call: TRBV10-3; cdr3_aa: CATPMTSVNYEQYF
j_call: TRBJ2-3; v_call: TRBV29-1; cdr3_aa: CSIHLLAGVDTQYF
j_call: TRBJ2-1; v_call: TRBV20-1; cdr3_aa: CSAPNPEWGDNEQFF
j_call: TRBJ1-2; v_call: TRBV7-9; cdr3_aa: CASSPLTANYGYTF
j_call: TRBJ2-1; v_call: TRBV18; cdr3_aa: CASSPPSAPGSYNEQFF
j_call: TRBJ2-5; v_call: TRBV27; cdr3_aa: CASSLLEGETQYF
j_call: TRBJ1-1; v_call: TRBV30; cdr3_aa: CAWDGNAEAFF
j_call: TRBJ1-1; v_call: TRBV20-1; cdr3_aa: CSAIPGQMNTEAFF
j_call: TRBJ2-5; v_call: TRBV6-5; cdr3_aa: CASRQAKTQYF
j_call: TRBJ2-7; v_call: TRBV6-2/TRBV6-3; cdr3_aa: CASSRSVYEQYF
j_call: TRBJ2-3; v_call: TRBV7-2; cdr3_aa: CASSLVLGVSTDTQYF
j_call: TRBJ2-1; v_call: TRBV12-3/TRBV12-4; cdr3_aa: CASSPSRDSGGQFF
j_call: TRBJ2-3; v_call: TRBV20-1; cdr3_aa: CSAHSASGATDTQYF
j_call: TRBJ2-1; v_call: TRBV28; cdr3_aa: CASSPPSGSYNEQFF
j_call: TRBJ2-2; v_call: TRBV2; cdr3_aa: CASRSGQGLAGELFF
j_call: TRBJ1-5; v_call: TRBV15; cdr3_aa: CATSRDFQPQHF
j_call: TRBJ2-1; v_call: TRBV10-3; cdr3_aa: CAISGAGRAYNEQFF
j_call: TRBJ2-2; v_call: TRBV24-1; cdr3_aa: CATSDSGQGMAGELFF
j_call: TRBJ2-7; v_call: TRBV28; cdr3_aa: CASSSGPQSSYEQYF
j_call: TRBJ2-4; v_call: TRBV12-3/TRBV12-4; cdr3_aa: CASSFARGQVYIQYF
j_call: TRBJ2-1; v_call: TRBV18; cdr3_aa: CASSPRTGDDEQFF
j_call: TRBJ2-1; v_call: TRBV7-7; cdr3_aa: CASSMGLAGAGDEQFF
j_call: TRBJ1-5; v_call: TRBV4-1; cdr3_aa: CASSQLQGAGGNQPQHF
j_call: TRBJ2-1; v_call: TRBV4-3; cdr3_aa: CASSRNPLDEQFF
j_call: TRBJ1-5; v_call: TRBV12-3/TRBV12-4; cdr3_aa: CASSFAGRRQPQHF
j_call: TRBJ2-7; v_call: TRBV20-1; cdr3_aa: CSARGAKRRSYEQYF
j_call: TRBJ2-5; v_call: TRBV29-1; cdr3_aa: CSVERGGWETQYF
j_call: TRBJ2-5; v_call: TRBV10-3; cdr3_aa: CAISGTSGEGETQYF
j_call: TRBJ1-6; v_call: TRBV21-1; cdr3_aa: CASSNREGANSPLHF
j_call: TRBJ1-4; v_call: TRBV5-1; cdr3_aa: CASSRGSATNEKLFF